The 27 T cell receptor beta chains reported below all come from one sample, sequenced in a study of T cell responses to AZD1222 COVID-19 vaccine. Assay: immunoSEQ multiplex PCR; the TCRdb copy retains only in-frame clones and omits some. The sample shows 250,000 to 300,000 clones, 90% to 95% of them seen only once. This specimen was peripheral blood, taken 28 days after the second AZD1222 dose. All receptors derive from an adult who received the AZD1222 COVID-19 vaccine.

This chain links TRBV5-1 with TRBJ2-5; D gene uncertain. The CDR3 covers 12 residues. Germline-derived CDR1 and CDR2 are SGHRS and YFSETQ. V dropped 0 bases and J dropped 11 bases, with 11 bases sitting between them. CDR3: CASSLEVRRQYF. CDR3 DNA sequence: TGCGCCAGCAGCTTGGAGGTCCGGAGACAGTACTTC.

The chain links TRBV28 to TRBJ2-7; D perhaps matches TRBD1 (5 bases). The germline V and J ends were trimmed by 6 bases and 0 bases, with 12 bases remaining between them. Germline V gene sequence: CDR1 MDHEN, CDR2 SYDVKM. The CDR3 has 14 residues. CDR3 loop: CASRGPLSSYEQYF. Written as DNA, the CDR3 is TGTGCCAGCAGGGGGCCACTCAGCTCCTACGAGCAGTACTTC.

This clone was recorded once. V and J are TRBV3-1 (or the pseudogene TRBV3-2) and TRBJ2-7; 8 nucleotides align to TRBD2. The CDR3 spans 13 residues. V trimming: 7 bases; J trimming: 2 bases; junction bases outside the gene matches: 4. Germline V gene lookup returns CDR1 LGHDT and CDR2 YNNKEL (reference sequence). The CDR3 DNA follows: TGTGCCAGCACCTCCGGGGGGGCCTACGAGCAGTACTTC. This codes for CASTSGGAYEQYF.

V and J are TRBV10-3 and TRBJ1-5; 7 bases match TRBD1. Per germline, CDR1 ENHRY and CDR2 SYGVKD. The CDR3 has 16 residues. The ends lost 5 bases at V and 0 bases at J; junction bases unmatched: 7. The CDR3 region has the DNA TGTGCCATCAGTTCGGCAGGGGGGCTTAGCAATCAGCCCCAGCATTTT. Protein product: CAISSAGGLSNQPQHF.

This chain uses TRBV18 with TRBJ2-7, with TRBD1 matching 11 bases. Trimming took 5 bases from V and 3 from J; bases not matched to a gene: 3. The CDR3 consists of 14 residues. The germline gives CDR1 KGHSH, CDR2 LQKENI. The CDR3: CASSAGTGGYEQYF. The DNA of the CDR3 is TGTGCCAGCTCAGCGGGGACAGGGGGCTACGAGCAGTACTTC.

This chain uses TRBV6-5 with TRBJ1-1; perhaps TRBD1 as D (6 bases). The CDR3 spans 14 residues. Germline assignment: CDR1 MNHEY and CDR2 SVGAGI. V was shortened by 6 bases and J by 4 bases, with 15 bases between the two germline ends. DNA for the CDR3: TGTGCCAGCAGCCAGGGGTATGTCGGCACTGAAGCTTTCTTT. As protein: CASSQGYVGTEAFF.

V and J are TRBV28 and TRBJ2-7, with 9 nucleotides matching TRBD2. The germline gives CDR1 MDHEN, CDR2 SYDVKM. The ends lost 6 bases at V and 4 bases at J; junction bases unmatched: 16. The CDR3 consists of 17 residues. Here the CDR3 DNA reads TGTGCCAGCAGCTCCCCTAAGATAGCGGGAGCTACGTACGAGCAGTACTTC. Its protein is CASSSPKIAGATYEQYF.

The V gene is TRBV2, the J gene TRBJ2-7; D is undetermined. The CDR3 spans 16 residues. Germline CDR1 SNHLY, CDR2 FYNNEI. Trimming cost V 2 bases and J 0 bases, with 14 bases left between them. CDR3 sequence reads: CASSETPFRSSYEQYF. Here the CDR3 DNA reads TGTGCCAGCAGTGAAACTCCGTTCAGGAGCTCCTACGAGCAGTACTTC.

The chain has TRBV2 and TRBJ1-4; D call uncertain. Germline V lookup: CDR1 SNHLY, CDR2 FYNNEI. V gave up 6 bases and J gave up 4 bases, with 9 bases separating them. CDR3 length equals 13 residues. CDR3 DNA sequence: TGTGCCAGCAGCGTAGGGAGTAATGAAAAACTGTTTTTT. As protein: CASSVGSNEKLFF. The variable domain in full, completed from reference TRBV2 and TRBJ1-4, reads EPEVTQTPSHQVTQMGQEVILRCVPISNHLYFYWYRQILGQKVEFLVSFYNNEISEKSEIFDDQFSVERPDGSNFTLKIRSTKLEDSAMYFCASSVGSNEKLFFGSGTQLSVL.

This sequence joins TRBV5-1 and TRBJ2-7; D not certain. Germline-derived CDR1 and CDR2 are SGHRS and YFSETQ. V lost 0 bases and J lost 1, with 5 bases in between. The CDR3 sequence is 13 residues long. DNA of the CDR3: TGCGCCAGCAGCTTGGAACTGTCCTACGAGCAGTACTTC. Translating gives CASSLELSYEQYF.

The rearrangement joins TRBV2 to TRBJ2-1; D is uncertain. Germline CDR1 reads SNHLY; CDR2 reads FYNNEI. This CDR3 contains 13 residues. Deletions cut 2 bases from V and 3 bases from J, with 5 bases between. CDR3: CASSEWVYNEQFF. CDR3 nucleotides: TGTGCCAGCAGTGAATGGGTCTACAATGAGCAGTTCTTC.

As regards this clone: One end of the junction fails to match germline, which may point to a read error. The chain is built from TRBV7-9 and TRBJ2-2, with 7 nucleotides matching TRBD1. The CDR3 is 14 amino acids. The V gene's germline CDR1 is SEHNR and CDR2 FQNEAQ (reference sequence). The CDR3 is CASRSAGGTGELFF. CDR3 sequence (DNA): TGTGCGAGCAGGTCGGCAGGGGGCACCGGGGAGCTGTTTTTT.

The chain recombines TRBV7-9 with TRBJ1-5; 12 bases agree with TRBD1. This CDR3 comprises 16 residues. The junction had 9 bases not matched to a gene; V was cut back by 5 bases and J by 7 bases. The germline V gene has CDR1 SEHNR and CDR2 FQNEAQ (reference sequence). Written as DNA, the CDR3 is TGTGCCAGCAGCCCCACCGGGACAGGGGGCCTACAGCCCCAGCATTTT. Protein: CASSPTGTGGLQPQHF. The full variable domain, in which reference TRBV7-9 and TRBJ1-5 provide the parts outside the CDR3, is DTGVSQNPRHKITKRGQNVTFRCDPISEHNRLYWYRQTLGQGPEFLTYFQNEAQLEKSRLLSDRFSAERPKGSFSTLEIQRTEQGDSAMYLCASSPTGTGGLQPQHFGDGTRLSIL.

The gene calls are TRBV2 and TRBJ2-1; D is uncertain. The V and J ends lost 9 bases and 7 bases respectively, with 16 bases between them. This CDR3 contains 13 residues. Germline V gene data show CDR1 as SNHLY and CDR2 as FYNNEI. The CDR3 coding sequence is TGTGCCAGTGAGGAGTTAGGGCAGAATGAGCAGTTCTTC. Its protein product is CASEELGQNEQFF.

This chain connects TRBV12-2 to TRBJ1-1; the table's D call, TRBD1, has no DNA check behind it. TRBV12-2 counts as a pseudogene. The CDR3 sequence is 16 residues long. The CDR3 bases are TGTGCAAGTCGCGACGGGTCCAGGGCCCGGCACCATGAAGCTTTCTTT. It specifies CASRDGSRARHHEAFF.

The CDR3 loop is CASSSGRDRGNIQYF. The CDR3, as DNA: TGTGCCAGCAGCTCTGGCCGGGACAGGGGTAACATTCAGTACTTC. The genes are TRBV5-4 and TRBJ2-4; 10 nucleotides match TRBD1. With V trimmed by 3 bases and J by 7 bases, 7 bases remained unmatched. This CDR3 is 15 amino acids long. CDR1 is SGHNT, CDR2 YYREEE, per germline (reference sequence).

This clone was detected only once. The chain combines TRBV6-5 with TRBJ1-6; 11 nucleotides match TRBD1. J was trimmed by 8 bases and V by 6 bases; bases with no gene match: 3. The CDR3 runs 14 residues. Germline lookup yields CDR1 MNHEY and CDR2 SVGAGI. The CDR3 region is CASRDRGQHSPLHF. Here the CDR3 DNA reads TGTGCCAGCAGGGACAGGGGGCAACATTCACCCCTCCACTTT.

CDR3 residues: CASSGDRGRNQPQHF. The CDR3 DNA is TGTGCCAGTAGCGGGGACAGGGGCAGGAATCAGCCCCAGCATTTT. The chain couples TRBV19 to TRBJ1-5; TRBD1 aligns across 10 bases. This CDR3 is built from 15 residues. The germline V gene has CDR1 LNHDA and CDR2 SQIVND (reference sequence). V shed 6 bases, J shed 4 bases, and the junction held 6 bases outside the gene matches.

The chain is built from TRBV5-1 and TRBJ2-6; D is ambiguous. Germline V gene data show CDR1 as SGHRS and CDR2 as YFSETQ. The CDR3 has 15 residues. V lost 5 bases and J 0 bases, leaving 9 bases between the germline ends. This CDR3 reads CASRLSVSGANVLTF. The CDR3 DNA reads TGCGCCAGCAGGCTGTCCGTCTCTGGGGCCAACGTCCTGACTTTC.

This clone was picked up one time. The rearrangement links TRBV2 to TRBJ1-1, with D maybe TRBD1 (5 bases). The length of the CDR3 is 15 residues. CDR1 is SNHLY, CDR2 FYNNEI, per germline. The V end was cut by 5 bases, the J end by 5 bases, with 18 bases between. The CDR3 region has the DNA TGTGCCAGCAGTCCCCGGACCCAGGGAGGAACTGAAGCTTTCTTT. This encodes CASSPRTQGGTEAFF.

J is TRBJ1-1 and V is TRBV5-1, with D possibly being TRBD1 (5 bases). Germline CDR1 is SGHRS and CDR2 is YFSETQ. Between the trimmed V and J ends, which lost 0 bases and 6 bases, there was a span of 9 bases. CDR3 size: 13 residues. The CDR3 DNA reads as TGCGCCAGCAGCTTGGACAGGCCCGCTGAAGCTTTCTTT. Protein product: CASSLDRPAEAFF.

The chain links TRBV7-3 to TRBJ2-1, with 12 bases matching TRBD1. V lost 5 bases, J lost 7 bases, and 6 bases stayed unmatched. The CDR3 consists of 15 residues. The germline V gene has CDR1 SGHTA and CDR2 FQGTGA. The CDR3 DNA reads TGTGCCAGCAGCCCGGGACAGGGGGCGCGAAATGAGCAGTTCTTC. Protein sequence: CASSPGQGARNEQFF. Full variable domain (remainder filled in from reference TRBV7-3 and TRBJ2-1): GAGVSQTPSNKVTEKGKYVELRCDPISGHTALYWYRQSLGQGPEFLIYFQGTGAADDSGLPNDRFFAVRPEGSVSTLKIQRTERGDSAVYLCASSPGQGARNEQFFGPGTRLTVL.

The gene calls are TRBV18 and TRBJ2-7; the D gene is possibly TRBD2 (7 bases). Germline V lookup: CDR1 KGHSH, CDR2 LQKENI. The CDR3 runs to 15 residues. Trimming stripped 5 bases from V and 2 bases from J, with 16 bases between. The CDR3 sequence: CASSARGGSPYEQYF. DNA of the CDR3: TGTGCCAGCTCAGCAAGGGGGGGAAGCCCCTACGAGCAGTACTTC.

V is TRBV2 and J is TRBJ1-5; 9 bases map to TRBD1. Germline CDR1 reads SNHLY; CDR2 reads FYNNEI. The CDR3 is made up of 15 amino acids. The trim removed 6 bases at V and 2 bases at J, leaving 5 bases unmatched. CDR3 residues: CASSGDRGGNQPQHF. The DNA of the CDR3 is TGTGCCAGCAGCGGCGACAGGGGGGGCAATCAGCCCCAGCATTTT.

Written as DNA, the CDR3 is TGTGCCACCAGTGATAATGCCCCAGGGGCGCGCGGCTACACCTTC. Translation: CATSDNAPGARGYTF. The genes are TRBV24-1 and TRBJ1-2; tentative D call: TRBD1 (6 bases). Germline V gives CDR1 KGHDR, CDR2 SFDVKD. V was cut by 3 bases and J by 8 bases, with 18 bases left in between. The length of the CDR3 is 15 residues.

This chain joins TRBV2 and TRBJ2-7, with D perhaps given as TRBD1 or TRBD2 (6 bases each). Germline CDR1 is SNHLY and CDR2 is FYNNEI. The CDR3 runs to 14 residues. V was trimmed by 8 bases and J by 2 bases, leaving 16 bases between them. CDR3 loop: CASSRGVDPYEQYF. CDR3 coding DNA: TGTGCCAGCTCAAGGGGGGTGGACCCCTACGAGCAGTACTTC.

The J gene is TRBJ1-1, the V gene TRBV14; 10 bases fit TRBD1. The CDR3 contains 14 residues. Germline values: CDR1 SGHDN, CDR2 FVKESK. J gave up 5 bases and V 5 bases, and 5 bases lay outside the gene matches. The CDR3 nucleotides read TGTGCCAGCAGCAGGACAGGGGGGAGGACTGAAGCTTTCTTT. Translation: CASSRTGGRTEAFF. The full variable domain, rest sourced from reference TRBV14 and TRBJ1-1, is EAGVTQFPSHSVIEKGQTVTLRCDPISGHDNLYWYRRVMGKEIKFLLHFVKESKQDESGMPNNRFLAERTGGTYSTLKVQPAELEDSGVYFCASSRTGGRTEAFFGQGTRLTVV.